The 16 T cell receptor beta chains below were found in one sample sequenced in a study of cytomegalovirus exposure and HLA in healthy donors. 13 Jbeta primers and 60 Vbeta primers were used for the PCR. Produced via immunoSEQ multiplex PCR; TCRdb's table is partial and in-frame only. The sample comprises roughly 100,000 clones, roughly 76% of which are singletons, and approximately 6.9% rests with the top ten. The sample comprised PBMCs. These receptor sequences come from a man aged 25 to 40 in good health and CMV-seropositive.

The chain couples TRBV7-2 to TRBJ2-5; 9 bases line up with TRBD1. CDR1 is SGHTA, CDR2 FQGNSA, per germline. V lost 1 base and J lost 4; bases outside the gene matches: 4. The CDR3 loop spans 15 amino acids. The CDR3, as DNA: TGTGCCAGCAGCTTAGGGGGACAGGGACGAGAGACCCAGTACTTC. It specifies CASSLGGQGRETQYF.

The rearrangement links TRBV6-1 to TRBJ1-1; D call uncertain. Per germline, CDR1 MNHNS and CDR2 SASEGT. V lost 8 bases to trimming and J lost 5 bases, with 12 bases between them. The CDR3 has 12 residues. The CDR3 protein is CASRRERTEAFF. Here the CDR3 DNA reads TGTGCCAGCCGGAGGGAGAGGACTGAAGCTTTCTTT.

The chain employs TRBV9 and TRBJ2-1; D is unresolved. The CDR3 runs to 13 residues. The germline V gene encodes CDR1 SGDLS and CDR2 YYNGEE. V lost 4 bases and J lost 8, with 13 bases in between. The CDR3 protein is CASSSAHGYEQFF. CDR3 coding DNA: TGTGCCAGCAGCTCAGCACACGGGTATGAGCAGTTCTTC.

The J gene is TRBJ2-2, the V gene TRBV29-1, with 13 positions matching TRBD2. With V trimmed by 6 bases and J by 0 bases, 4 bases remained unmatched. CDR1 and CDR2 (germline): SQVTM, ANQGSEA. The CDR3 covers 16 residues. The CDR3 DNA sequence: TGCAGCGTGGGGACTAGCGGGGACACGAACACCGGGGAGCTGTTTTTT. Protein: CSVGTSGDTNTGELFF.

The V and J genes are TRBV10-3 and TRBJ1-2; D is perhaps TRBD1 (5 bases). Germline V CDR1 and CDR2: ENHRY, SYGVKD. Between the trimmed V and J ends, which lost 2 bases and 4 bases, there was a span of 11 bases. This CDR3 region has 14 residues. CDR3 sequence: CAISEELGGYGYTF. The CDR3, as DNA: TGTGCCATCAGTGAGGAGCTCGGGGGCTATGGCTACACCTTC.

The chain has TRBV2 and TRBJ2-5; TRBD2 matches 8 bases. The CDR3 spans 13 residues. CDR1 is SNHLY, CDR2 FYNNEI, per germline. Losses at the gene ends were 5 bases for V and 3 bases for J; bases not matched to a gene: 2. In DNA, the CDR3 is TGTGCCAGCAGTCGGGGGGGCGAAGAGACCCAGTACTTC. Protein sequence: CASSRGGEETQYF.

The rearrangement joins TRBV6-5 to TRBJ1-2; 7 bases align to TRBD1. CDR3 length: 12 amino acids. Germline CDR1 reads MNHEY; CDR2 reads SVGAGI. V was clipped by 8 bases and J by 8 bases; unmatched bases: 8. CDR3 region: CASAYLGQGYTF. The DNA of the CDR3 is TGTGCCAGCGCCTACCTGGGACAGGGCTACACCTTC.

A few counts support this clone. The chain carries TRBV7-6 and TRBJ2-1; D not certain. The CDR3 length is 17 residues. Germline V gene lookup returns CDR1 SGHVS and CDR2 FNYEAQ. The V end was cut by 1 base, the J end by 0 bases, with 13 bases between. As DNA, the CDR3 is TGTGCCAGCAGCTTAGGCCCGGCGGTGGACTCCTACAATGAGCAGTTCTTC. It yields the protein CASSLGPAVDSYNEQFF. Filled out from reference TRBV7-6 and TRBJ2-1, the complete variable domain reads GAGVSQSPRYKVTKRGQDVALRCDPISGHVSLYWYRQALGQGPEFLTYFNYEAQQDKSGLPNDRFSAERPEGSISTLTIQRTEQRDSAMYRCASSLGPAVDSYNEQFFGPGTRLTVL.

The CDR3 protein is CASSFYRGDSPLHF. CDR3 bases: TGTGCCAGTAGTTTTTACAGGGGTGATTCACCCCTCCACTTT. The rearrangement uses TRBV19 and TRBJ1-6; 7 bases fit TRBD1. Germline loops: CDR1 LNHDA, CDR2 SQIVND (reference sequence). The V and J ends lost 5 bases and 8 bases, in that order; junction bases with no gene match: 6. There are 14 residues in the CDR3.

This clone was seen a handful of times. The CDR3: CASSPRTSGGGWETQYF. CDR3 in DNA: TGTGCCAGCAGTCCGCGGACTAGCGGGGGGGGTTGGGAGACCCAGTACTTC. This chain links TRBV28 with TRBJ2-5; 15 bases are a match to TRBD2. V shed 5 bases and J 5 bases; nucleotides not matched to a gene: 9. The CDR3 is 17 amino acids. The V gene's germline CDR1 is MDHEN and CDR2 SYDVKM. The variable domain in full, completed from reference TRBV28 and TRBJ2-5, reads DVKVTQSSRYLVKRTGEKVFLECVQDMDHENMFWYRQDPGLGLRLIYFSYDVKMKEKGDIPEGYSVSREKKERFSLILESASTNQTSMYLCASSPRTSGGGWETQYFGPGTRLLVL.

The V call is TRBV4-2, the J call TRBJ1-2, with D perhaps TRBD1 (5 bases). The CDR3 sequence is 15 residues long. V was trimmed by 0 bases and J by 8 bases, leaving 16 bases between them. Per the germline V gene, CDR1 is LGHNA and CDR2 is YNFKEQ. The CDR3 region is CASSQEWQAGRGYTF. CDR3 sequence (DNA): TGTGCCAGCAGCCAAGAATGGCAGGCAGGGAGGGGCTACACCTTC.

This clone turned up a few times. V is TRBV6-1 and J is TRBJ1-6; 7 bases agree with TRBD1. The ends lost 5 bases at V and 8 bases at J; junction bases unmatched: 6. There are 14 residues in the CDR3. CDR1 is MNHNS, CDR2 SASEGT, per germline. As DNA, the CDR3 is TGTGCCAGCAGTCTTGACAGGGTAGATTCACCCCTCCACTTT. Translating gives CASSLDRVDSPLHF.

The CDR3 bases are TGTGCCAGTAGTCCATCCGGGACTTCCGGGGAGCTGTTTTTT. This translates into CASSPSGTSGELFF. The chain has TRBV19 and TRBJ2-2, with a weak D call TRBD2 (6 bases). Germline values: CDR1 LNHDA, CDR2 SQIVND (reference sequence). Trimming removed 5 bases at V and 6 bases at J, with 13 bases between. The CDR3 loop spans 14 amino acids.

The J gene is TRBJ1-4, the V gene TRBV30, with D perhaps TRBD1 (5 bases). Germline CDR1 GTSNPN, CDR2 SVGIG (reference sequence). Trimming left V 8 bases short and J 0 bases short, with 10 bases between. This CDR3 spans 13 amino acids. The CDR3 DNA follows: TGTGCCCGACAGACGGCAACTAATGAAAAACTGTTTTTT. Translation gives CARQTATNEKLFF. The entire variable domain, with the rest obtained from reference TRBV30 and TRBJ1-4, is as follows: SQTIHQWPATLVQPVGSPLSLECTVEGTSNPNLYWYRQAAGRGLQLLFYSVGIGQISSEVPQNLSASRPQDRQFILSSKKLLLSDSGFYLCARQTATNEKLFFGSGTQLSVL.

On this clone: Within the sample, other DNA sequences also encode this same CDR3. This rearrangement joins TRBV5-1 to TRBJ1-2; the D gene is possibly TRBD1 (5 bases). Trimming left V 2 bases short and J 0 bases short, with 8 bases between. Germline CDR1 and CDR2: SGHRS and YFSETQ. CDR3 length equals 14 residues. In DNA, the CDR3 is TGCGCCAGCAGCTTTGACAGAGCTAACTATGGCTACACCTTC. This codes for CASSFDRANYGYTF.

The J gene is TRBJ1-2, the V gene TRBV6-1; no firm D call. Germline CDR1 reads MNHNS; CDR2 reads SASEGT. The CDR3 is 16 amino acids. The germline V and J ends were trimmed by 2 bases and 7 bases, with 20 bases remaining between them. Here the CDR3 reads CASSELVAAGKGGYTF. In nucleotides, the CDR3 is TGTGCCAGCAGTGAATTGGTTGCGGCGGGTAAGGGTGGCTACACCTTC.